A selection of T cell receptor beta chains follows, all from one sample in a study of early T cells in non-severe SARS-CoV-2 infection. TCRdb processed the 5' RACE reads anew with MiXCR; each CDR3 protein has one entry. The repertoire holds tens of thousands of distinct CDR3 sequences, with 6.5% to 7.5% as singletons. Sequenced here: whole blood, sampled at baseline. These receptors came from an adult who was a healthcare worker with PCR-confirmed SARS-CoV-2 infection or an uninfected control (not recorded which). Both conserved end residues are part of each CDR3. A D gene is named only where the DNA matches it firmly. Clone size appears in some rows only: once, few, many, or a class for an expanded clone.

CDR3aa	CDR3nt	abundance	v_gene	j_gene	d_gene
CASSQEMGRNYGYTF	TGTGCCAGCAGCCAAGAGATGGGCAGGAACTATGGCTACACCTTC	many	TRBV4-2	TRBJ1-2	.
CASGIETSPLHF	TGTGCCAGCGGAATAGAGACCTCACCCCTCCACTTT	few	TRBV7-9	TRBJ1-6	.
CASRMGTDSGEQYF	TGCGCCAGCAGGATGGGTACAGACTCGGGCGAGCAGTACTTC	many	TRBV10-1	TRBJ2-7	.
CASRNWGPYEQYF	TGTGCCAGCAGAAACTGGGGACCCTACGAGCAGTACTTC	many	TRBV27	TRBJ2-7	.
CAWSVQRGGYNEQFF	TGTGCCTGGAGTGTCCAGCGGGGGGGCTACAATGAGCAGTTCTTC	many	TRBV30	TRBJ2-1	TRBD2
CASSSFGSGENTQYF	TGTGCCAGCAGCTCCTTCGGATCAGGGGAAAATACGCAGTATTTT	.	TRBV7-6	TRBJ2-3	.
CASSSTGLSETQYF	TGTGCCAGCAGCTCGACAGGGTTGTCAGAGACCCAGTACTTC	many	TRBV7-8	TRBJ2-5	TRBD1
CASSLALGRGSYNEQFF	TGTGCCAGCAGTTTAGCGCTGGGCAGGGGTTCCTACAATGAGCAGTTCTTC	many	TRBV12-3/TRBV12-4	TRBJ2-1	.
CASSPGGAGNTEAFF	TGTGCCAGCAGCCCAGGGGGCGCTGGGAACACTGAAGCTTTCTTT	.	TRBV6-2/TRBV6-3	TRBJ1-1	TRBD1
CASRSLPRDSELNQPQHF	TGTGCAAGTCGCTCTCTCCCCAGGGACAGCGAACTCAATCAGCCCCAGCATTTT	many	TRBV12-2	TRBJ1-5	.
CASSLDPAGSTDTQYF	TGCGCCAGCAGCTTGGACCCAGCGGGGAGCACAGATACGCAGTATTTT	few	TRBV5-1	TRBJ2-3	TRBD2
CASGQPGADTQYF	TGTGCCAGCGGACAGCCAGGGGCGGATACGCAGTATTTT	few	TRBV27	TRBJ2-3	.
CASSQASRGGYEQYF	TGCGCCAGCAGCCAAGCAAGCAGGGGGGGATACGAGCAGTACTTC	few	TRBV4-1	TRBJ2-7	.
CASGLDRGTDTQYF	TGTGCCAGCGGGCTGGACAGGGGCACAGATACGCAGTATTTT	few	TRBV7-2	TRBJ2-3	TRBD1
CASSYGPPPDTQYF	TGTGCCAGCAGCTACGGACCGCCCCCAGATACGCAGTATTTT	many	TRBV11-3	TRBJ2-3	.
CASSLLTDPSTDTQYF	TGCGCCAGCAGCCTCCTGACAGACCCAAGCACAGATACGCAGTATTTT	few	TRBV4-3	TRBJ2-3	.
CASSPPRGAGATVTDTQYF	TGCGCCAGCAGCCCTCCAAGGGGGGCGGGGGCGACCGTCACAGATACGCAGTATTTT	many	TRBV5-1	TRBJ2-3	.
CASSLAATSYEQYF	TGTGCCAGCAGCTTGGCGGCTACCTCCTACGAGCAGTACTTC	many	TRBV5-5	TRBJ2-7	.
CASSFNRDRGFSSYNEQFF	TGTGCCAGCAGTTTTAACCGGGACAGGGGCTTCAGCTCCTACAATGAGCAGTTCTTC	.	TRBV12-3/TRBV12-4	TRBJ2-1	TRBD1
CASSLQGNDGYTF	TGTGCCAGCAGTTTGCAGGGAAACGATGGCTACACCTTC	many	TRBV6-2/TRBV6-3	TRBJ1-2	.
CASSSQLKQGAVDEQYF	TGTGCCAGCAGTTCACAACTAAAACAGGGGGCGGTCGACGAGCAGTACTTC	.	TRBV12-3/TRBV12-4	TRBJ2-7	TRBD1
CASSPWDRHYSYEQYF	TGTGCCAGCAGTCCATGGGACAGGCACTACTCCTACGAGCAGTACTTC	many	TRBV6-5	TRBJ2-7	TRBD1
CASSRASPGTGITGNTIYF	TGTGCCAGCAGCCGCGCCAGTCCCGGGACAGGCATAACTGGAAACACCATATATTTT	many	TRBV5-5	TRBJ1-3	TRBD1
CASRLGGGSGNTIYF	TGTGCCAGCAGATTAGGAGGGGGCTCTGGAAACACCATATATTTT	few	TRBV7-2	TRBJ1-3	.
CASSPLAGGLNEQFF	TGCGCCAGCAGCCCTTTAGCGGGGGGGCTTAATGAGCAGTTCTTC	few	TRBV5-1	TRBJ2-1	TRBD2
CASSLGTELAKNIQYF	TGTGCCAGCAGTCTAGGGACAGAACTAGCCAAAAACATTCAGTACTTC	many	TRBV12-3/TRBV12-4	TRBJ2-4	TRBD1
CASSQDLGGHHTDTQYF	TGCGCCAGCAGCCAAGATCTGGGGGGGCACCACACAGATACGCAGTATTTT	many	TRBV4-3	TRBJ2-3	.
CASSVGPGQETQYF	.	few	TRBV4-2	TRBJ2-5	.
CASSAYRGGSTEAFF	TGTGCCAGCAGCGCCTACAGGGGAGGTAGCACTGAAGCTTTCTTT	many	TRBV7-6	TRBJ1-1	TRBD1
CARIYGVKDRGSNQPQHF	TGTGCCAGGATATATGGGGTTAAAGACAGGGGGAGCAATCAGCCCCAGCATTTT	few	TRBV6-5	TRBJ1-5	TRBD1
CASSLILYSNQPQHF	TGTGCCAGCAGTTTAATCCTATATAGCAATCAGCCCCAGCATTTT	.	TRBV28	TRBJ1-5	.
CASGLSGGLEQFF	TGTGCCAGCGGGTTGAGCGGGGGGCTTGAGCAGTTCTTC	many	TRBV3-1	TRBJ2-1	TRBD2
CASSPLEDHRSTDTQYF	TGTGCCAGCTCACCGCTCGAGGACCACCGAAGCACAGATACGCAGTATTTT	.	TRBV18	TRBJ2-3	.
CSTDGGRLALHF	TGCAGCACGGACGGAGGGAGGTTGGCCCTCCACTTT	few	TRBV29-1	TRBJ1-6	.
CASSLGLSTEAFF	TGTGCCAGCAGCTTGGGGCTGAGCACTGAAGCTTTCTTT	large	TRBV5-4	TRBJ1-1	.
CASSTTDSYEQYF	TGTGCCAGTAGTACGACGGACAGCTACGAGCAGTACTTC	many	TRBV19	TRBJ2-7	.
CASSRGQETQYF	TGTGCCAGCAGTCGGGGCCAAGAGACCCAGTACTTC	.	TRBV12-3/TRBV12-4	TRBJ2-5	.
CASSPKMGEKLFF	TGTGCCAGCAGCCCTAAGATGGGGGAAAAACTGTTTTTT	many	TRBV11-2	TRBJ1-4	.
CSVHTSGDYNEQFF	TGCAGTGTTCATACTAGCGGGGACTACAATGAGCAGTTCTTC	.	TRBV20-1	TRBJ2-1	TRBD2
CATSGDRASQGSEQYF	TGTGCCACCAGCGGAGACAGGGCCAGTCAAGGTAGCGAGCAGTACTTC	many	TRBV15	TRBJ2-7	TRBD1
CASSTSGRDRMNTEAFF	TGTGCCAGCAGCACTTCAGGACGGGACCGCATGAACACTGAAGCTTTCTTT	few	TRBV11-3	TRBJ1-1	.
CSAGPQETQYF	TGCAGCGCCGGACCCCAAGAGACCCAGTACTTC	.	TRBV29-1	TRBJ2-5	.
CASSLSGQGLGSPLHF	TGTGCCAGCAGCTTATCTGGGCAGGGATTAGGTTCACCCCTCCACTTT	many	TRBV7-9	TRBJ1-6	.
CSASGPWGRDEQFF	TGCAGTGCTAGTGGGCCTTGGGGCAGAGATGAGCAGTTCTTC	many	TRBV20-1	TRBJ2-1	.